This is a list of T cell receptor beta chains from one sample in a study of blood T cell repertoires in COVID-19. Repertoires were generated with immunoSEQ multiplex PCR, while TCRdb's copy carries only in-frame clones and drops some. The sample yields fewer than 250,000 clones, less than 90% seen once. The specimen sequenced was peripheral blood. The receptors originated from a woman in her sixties or seventies with active or convalescent COVID-19. Each CDR3 is given with its conserved first and last residue. Each record gives: D gene, V gene, CDR3 length, J gene, clone size, CDR3 protein, CDR3 DNA. The D gene is left open where the match is weak. The size entry is marked missing in some rows and otherwise reads once, few, many or a size class.

d_gene: TRBD1
v_gene: TRBV9
len: 14
j_gene: TRBJ1-4
abundance: .
CDR3aa: CASSTTGADEKLFF
CDR3nt: TGTGCCAGCAGCACTACAGGGGCGGATGAAAAACTGTTTTTT

d_gene: .
v_gene: TRBV5-1
len: 12
j_gene: TRBJ1-2
abundance: .
CDR3aa: CASSLDYLSYTF
CDR3nt: TGCGCCAGCAGCTTGGATTATTTAAGCTACACCTTC

d_gene: TRBD1
v_gene: TRBV7-2
len: 13
j_gene: TRBJ1-2
abundance: .
CDR3aa: CASSLALRDRVTF
CDR3nt: TGTGCCAGCAGCTTAGCCCTCCGGGACAGGGTCACCTTC

d_gene: .
v_gene: TRBV19
len: 16
j_gene: TRBJ1-5
abundance: once
CDR3aa: CASSIGATGGFQPQHF
CDR3nt: TGTGCCAGTAGTATAGGTGCGACAGGCGGTTTTCAGCCCCAGCATTTT

d_gene: .
v_gene: TRBV19
len: 17
j_gene: TRBJ2-1
abundance: .
CDR3aa: CASSTYLGLFLNNEQFF
CDR3nt: TGTGCCAGTAGTACCTACCTCGGACTATTCCTGAACAATGAGCAGTTCTTC

d_gene: .
v_gene: TRBV11-2
len: 15
j_gene: TRBJ2-2
abundance: .
CDR3aa: CASNIIRGNTGELFF
CDR3nt: TGTGCCAGCAATATCATCCGGGGGAACACCGGGGAGCTGTTTTTT

d_gene: .
v_gene: TRBV29-1
len: 13
j_gene: TRBJ1-2
abundance: .
CDR3aa: CSVSRQTNYGYTF
CDR3nt: TGCAGCGTAAGCCGACAGACCAACTATGGCTACACCTTC

d_gene: .
v_gene: TRBV6-2/TRBV6-3
len: 14
j_gene: TRBJ2-7
abundance: .
CDR3aa: CASSYSQRRYEQYF
CDR3nt: TGTGCCAGCAGTTACAGCCAAAGGCGGTACGAGCAGTACTTC

d_gene: TRBD2
v_gene: TRBV5-1
len: 15
j_gene: TRBJ2-5
abundance: .
CDR3aa: CASSLRGGGEETQYF
CDR3nt: TGCGCCAGCAGCTTGCGGGGGGGCGGAGAAGAGACCCAGTACTTC

d_gene: TRBD1
v_gene: TRBV10-3
len: 15
j_gene: TRBJ1-2
abundance: .
CDR3aa: CAISENGQGIGGYTF
CDR3nt: TGTGCCATCAGTGAGAATGGACAGGGAATAGGTGGCTACACCTTC

d_gene: TRBD1
v_gene: TRBV3-1/TRBV3-2
len: 14
j_gene: TRBJ1-6
abundance: .
CDR3aa: CASRQTGDDSPLHF
CDR3nt: TGTGCCAGCAGACAGACAGGGGATGATTCACCCCTCCACTTT

d_gene: .
v_gene: TRBV9
len: 16
j_gene: TRBJ2-5
abundance: .
CDR3aa: CASSVGGNLGTKTQYF
CDR3nt: TGTGCCAGCAGCGTGGGGGGTAACCTCGGGACGAAGACCCAGTACTTC

d_gene: .
v_gene: TRBV6-6
len: 14
j_gene: TRBJ2-5
abundance: .
CDR3aa: CASSFLQVGETQYF
CDR3nt: TGTGCCAGCAGTTTCCTACAGGTGGGAGAGACCCAGTACTTC

d_gene: TRBD2
v_gene: TRBV5-1
len: 14
j_gene: TRBJ2-7
abundance: .
CDR3aa: CASSLEASGYEQYF
CDR3nt: TGCGCCAGCAGCTTGGAAGCTAGCGGTTACGAGCAGTACTTC

d_gene: TRBD2
v_gene: TRBV6-5
len: 14
j_gene: TRBJ2-3
abundance: .
CDR3aa: CASSLLRLANTQYF
CDR3nt: TGTGCCAGCAGTCTACTCCGACTAGCGAATACGCAGTATTTT

d_gene: TRBD1
v_gene: TRBV7-9
len: 14
j_gene: TRBJ1-2
abundance: .
CDR3aa: CASSPTGWAYGYTF
CDR3nt: TGTGCCAGCAGCCCGACAGGGTGGGCCTATGGCTACACCTTC

d_gene: .
v_gene: TRBV6-5
len: 14
j_gene: TRBJ2-7
abundance: .
CDR3aa: CASSLRTATYEQYF
CDR3nt: TGTGCCAGCAGTTTACGGACAGCGACCTACGAGCAGTACTTC

d_gene: .
v_gene: TRBV18
len: 17
j_gene: TRBJ1-6
abundance: .
CDR3aa: CASSPTEAGEIGSPLHF
CDR3nt: TGTGCCAGCTCACCTACTGAGGCAGGGGAGATTGGTTCACCCCTCCACTTT

d_gene: .
v_gene: TRBV7-2
len: 12
j_gene: TRBJ1-2
abundance: once
CDR3aa: CASSLGPYGYTF
CDR3nt: TGTGCCAGCAGCTTGGGGCCCTATGGCTACACCTTC

d_gene: .
v_gene: TRBV5-1
len: 14
j_gene: TRBJ1-2
abundance: .
CDR3aa: CASSPLIENYGYTF
CDR3nt: TGCGCCAGCAGCCCCTTGATTGAGAACTATGGCTACACCTTC

d_gene: .
v_gene: TRBV9
len: 16
j_gene: TRBJ2-3
abundance: .
CDR3aa: CASSVLGGLTTDTQYF
CDR3nt: TGTGCCAGCAGTGTACTCGGGGGGCTCACGACAGATACGCAGTATTTT

d_gene: .
v_gene: TRBV5-4
len: 16
j_gene: TRBJ2-1
abundance: .
CDR3aa: CASSLALGEVYNEQFF
CDR3nt: TGTGCCAGCAGCTTGGCCCTTGGGGAGGTTTACAATGAGCAGTTCTTC

d_gene: TRBD1
v_gene: TRBV6-5
len: 14
j_gene: TRBJ1-6
abundance: .
CDR3aa: CASSRTGENSPLHF
CDR3nt: TGTGCCAGCAGCAGGACAGGTGAAAATTCACCCCTCCACTTT

d_gene: .
v_gene: TRBV7-8
len: 15
j_gene: TRBJ1-5
abundance: .
CDR3aa: CASSLLQGTDQPQHF
CDR3nt: TGTGCCAGCAGCTTACTACAGGGAACTGATCAGCCCCAGCATTTT

d_gene: TRBD1
v_gene: TRBV5-6
len: 15
j_gene: TRBJ1-1
abundance: once
CDR3aa: CASGELQGGNTEAFF
CDR3nt: TGTGCCAGCGGGGAGCTACAGGGGGGGAACACTGAAGCTTTCTTT

d_gene: TRBD1
v_gene: TRBV4-2
len: 16
j_gene: TRBJ1-6
abundance: .
CDR3aa: CASSQPTGKYNSPLHF
CDR3nt: TGTGCCAGCAGCCAACCGACAGGGAAGTATAATTCACCCCTCCACTTT

d_gene: TRBD2
v_gene: TRBV10-2
len: 16
j_gene: TRBJ2-1
abundance: .
CDR3aa: CASSDTQRGSYNEQFF
CDR3nt: TGCGCCAGCAGTGATACTCAGCGGGGGTCTTACAATGAGCAGTTCTTC

d_gene: TRBD2
v_gene: TRBV7-2
len: 16
j_gene: TRBJ2-1
abundance: .
CDR3aa: CASSLGLAVTYNEQFF
CDR3nt: TGTGCCAGCAGCTTAGGGCTAGCGGTTACCTACAATGAGCAGTTCTTC

d_gene: TRBD2
v_gene: TRBV2
len: 15
j_gene: TRBJ2-1
abundance: .
CDR3aa: CASTLSGISYNEQFF
CDR3nt: TGTGCCAGCACCCTTAGCGGGATCTCCTACAATGAGCAGTTCTTC

d_gene: .
v_gene: TRBV5-4
len: 13
j_gene: TRBJ2-1
abundance: .
CDR3aa: CASSLGGPNEQFF
CDR3nt: TGTGCCAGCAGCTTGGGGGGGCCCAATGAGCAGTTCTTC

d_gene: .
v_gene: TRBV5-1
len: 15
j_gene: TRBJ2-5
abundance: few
CDR3aa: CASSLAGSRDETQYF
CDR3nt: TGCGCCAGCAGCTTGGCCGGCAGCCGGGATGAGACCCAGTACTTC

d_gene: .
v_gene: TRBV5-1
len: 13
j_gene: TRBJ2-5
abundance: .
CDR3aa: CASSPPGLRTQYF
CDR3nt: TGCGCCAGCAGTCCTCCGGGACTTCGGACCCAGTACTTC

d_gene: .
v_gene: TRBV12-1
len: 17
j_gene: TRBJ2-3
abundance: .
CDR3aa: CASSPRGCGEHTDTQYF
CDR3nt: TGTGCCAGCAGCCCCCGGGGGTGCGGGGAACACACAGATACGCAGTATTTT

d_gene: .
v_gene: TRBV30
len: 14
j_gene: TRBJ2-5
abundance: .
CDR3aa: CAWGTIGVVETQYF
CDR3nt: TGTGCCTGGGGGACGATAGGGGTGGTAGAGACCCAGTACTTC

d_gene: .
v_gene: TRBV6-2/TRBV6-3
len: 11
j_gene: TRBJ1-5
abundance: .
CDR3aa: CASSSRQAQHF
CDR3nt: TGTGCCAGCAGTTCCCGTCAGGCCCAGCATTTT

d_gene: TRBD1
v_gene: TRBV7-9
len: 17
j_gene: TRBJ1-4
abundance: .
CDR3aa: CASSFQGALLTNEKLFF
CDR3nt: TGTGCCAGCAGCTTTCAGGGGGCGCTTTTAACTAATGAAAAACTGTTTTTT

d_gene: .
v_gene: TRBV30
len: 13
j_gene: TRBJ2-5
abundance: few
CDR3aa: CAWSSGGTKTQYF
CDR3nt: TGTGCCTGGAGTTCAGGGGGGACGAAGACCCAGTACTTC

d_gene: TRBD1
v_gene: TRBV18
len: 19
j_gene: TRBJ2-7
abundance: .
CDR3aa: CASSPSEVQTGPRSYEQYF
CDR3nt: TGTGCCAGCTCACCAAGCGAAGTTCAGACAGGGCCTCGCTCCTACGAGCAGTACTTC

d_gene: .
v_gene: TRBV12-3/TRBV12-4
len: 12
j_gene: TRBJ2-5
abundance: .
CDR3aa: CASSLLGETQYF
CDR3nt: TGTGCCAGCAGTTTACTCGGAGAGACCCAGTACTTC

d_gene: TRBD2
v_gene: TRBV18
len: 16
j_gene: TRBJ2-2
abundance: once
CDR3aa: CASSPRAGGDTGELFF
CDR3nt: TGTGCCAGCTCACCACGTGCGGGGGGAGACACCGGGGAGCTGTTTTTT

d_gene: .
v_gene: TRBV7-8
len: 14
j_gene: TRBJ1-1
abundance: once
CDR3aa: CASSFGQLNTEAFF
CDR3nt: TGTGCCAGCAGCTTCGGACAGTTGAACACTGAAGCTTTCTTT

d_gene: TRBD2
v_gene: TRBV7-9
len: 14
j_gene: TRBJ2-3
abundance: .
CDR3aa: CASRESGGADTQYF
CDR3nt: TGTGCCAGCAGGGAAAGCGGGGGAGCAGATACGCAGTATTTT

d_gene: TRBD1
v_gene: TRBV25-1
len: 16
j_gene: TRBJ1-2
abundance: .
CDR3aa: CASSEWGFEGAHGYTF
CDR3nt: TGTGCCAGCAGTGAATGGGGGTTCGAGGGGGCACATGGCTACACCTTC

d_gene: .
v_gene: TRBV18
len: 13
j_gene: TRBJ2-7
abundance: .
CDR3aa: CASSPLGQGEQYF
CDR3nt: TGTGCCAGCTCACCATTGGGCCAGGGGGAGCAGTACTTC

d_gene: .
v_gene: TRBV29-1
len: 11
j_gene: TRBJ2-7
abundance: .
CDR3aa: CSVRGSYEQYF
CDR3nt: TGCAGCGTACGGGGTTCCTACGAGCAGTACTTC

d_gene: .
v_gene: TRBV2
len: 16
j_gene: TRBJ1-1
abundance: few
CDR3aa: CASSEGIRDKYTEAFF
CDR3nt: TGTGCCAGCAGTGAAGGTATTCGGGACAAGTACACTGAAGCTTTCTTT

d_gene: .
v_gene: TRBV30
len: 13
j_gene: TRBJ1-2
abundance: .
CDR3aa: CASPDRRTYGYTF
CDR3nt: TGTGCCTCCCCAGACAGGAGGACCTATGGCTACACCTTC

d_gene: TRBD1
v_gene: TRBV5-1
len: 16
j_gene: TRBJ2-2
abundance: once
CDR3aa: CASSLAGTGPTGELFF
CDR3nt: TGCGCCAGCAGCTTGGCTGGGACAGGCCCCACCGGGGAGCTGTTTTTT

d_gene: .
v_gene: TRBV6-1
len: 14
j_gene: TRBJ2-7
abundance: .
CDR3aa: CASSEVQGGWEQYF
CDR3nt: TGTGCCAGCAGTGAAGTACAAGGAGGTTGGGAGCAGTACTTC

d_gene: .
v_gene: TRBV30
len: 17
j_gene: TRBJ1-2
abundance: .
CDR3aa: CAWSVRRDSPSNYGYTF
CDR3nt: TGTGCCTGGAGTGTACGGAGGGATTCCCCCTCTAACTATGGCTACACCTTC

d_gene: .
v_gene: TRBV30
len: 11
j_gene: TRBJ1-2
abundance: .
CDR3aa: CAWGPGGGYTF
CDR3nt: TGTGCCTGGGGCCCCGGGGGTGGCTACACCTTC

d_gene: TRBD1
v_gene: TRBV5-1
len: 15
j_gene: TRBJ2-3
abundance: .
CDR3aa: CASRAPGQGLDTQYF
CDR3nt: TGCGCCAGCAGGGCTCCGGGACAGGGGTTGGATACGCAGTATTTT

d_gene: TRBD2
v_gene: TRBV7-2
len: 15
j_gene: TRBJ2-3
abundance: .
CDR3aa: CASSKTGTRADTQYF
CDR3nt: TGTGCCAGCAGCAAGACCGGGACTAGGGCAGATACGCAGTATTTT

d_gene: .
v_gene: TRBV2
len: 13
j_gene: TRBJ1-6
abundance: .
CDR3aa: CASSEFSGSPLHF
CDR3nt: TGTGCCAGCAGTGAGTTCAGCGGTTCACCCCTCCACTTT

d_gene: TRBD1
v_gene: TRBV7-9
len: 16
j_gene: TRBJ1-1
abundance: few
CDR3aa: CASSATGTGRWTEAFF
CDR3nt: TGTGCCAGCAGCGCCACCGGGACAGGGAGGTGGACTGAAGCTTTCTTT

d_gene: TRBD2
v_gene: TRBV5-1
len: 14
j_gene: TRBJ2-1
abundance: .
CDR3aa: CASSPGTSVNEQFF
CDR3nt: TGCGCCAGCAGTCCCGGGACTAGCGTCAATGAGCAGTTCTTC

d_gene: TRBD1
v_gene: TRBV5-3
len: 17
j_gene: TRBJ1-4
abundance: .
CDR3aa: CARSFGRDRGTGEKLFF
CDR3nt: TGTGCCAGAAGCTTTGGCCGGGACAGGGGGACAGGCGAAAAACTGTTTTTT